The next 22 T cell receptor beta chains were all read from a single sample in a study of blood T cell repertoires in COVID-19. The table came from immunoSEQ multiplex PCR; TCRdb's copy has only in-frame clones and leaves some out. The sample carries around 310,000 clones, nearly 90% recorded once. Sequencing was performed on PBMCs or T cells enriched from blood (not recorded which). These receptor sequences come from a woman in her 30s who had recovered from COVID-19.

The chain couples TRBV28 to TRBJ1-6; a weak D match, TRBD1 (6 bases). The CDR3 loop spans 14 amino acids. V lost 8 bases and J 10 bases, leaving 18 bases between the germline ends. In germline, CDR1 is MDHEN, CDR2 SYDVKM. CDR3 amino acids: CASATQGFGSPLHF. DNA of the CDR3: TGTGCCAGCGCCACGCAGGGGTTTGGGTCACCCCTCCACTTT.

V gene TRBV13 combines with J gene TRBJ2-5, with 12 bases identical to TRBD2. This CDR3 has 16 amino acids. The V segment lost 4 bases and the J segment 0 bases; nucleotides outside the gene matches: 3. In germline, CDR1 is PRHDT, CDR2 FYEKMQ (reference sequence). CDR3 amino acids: CASSSRLAGDQETQYF. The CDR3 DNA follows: TGTGCCAGCAGCTCGCGACTAGCGGGGGACCAAGAGACCCAGTACTTC. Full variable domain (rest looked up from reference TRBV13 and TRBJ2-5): AAGVIQSPRHLIKEKRETATLKCYPIPRHDTVYWYQQGPGQDPQFLISFYEKMQSDKGSIPDRFSAQQFSDYHSELNMSSLELGDSALYFCASSSRLAGDQETQYFGPGTRLLVL.

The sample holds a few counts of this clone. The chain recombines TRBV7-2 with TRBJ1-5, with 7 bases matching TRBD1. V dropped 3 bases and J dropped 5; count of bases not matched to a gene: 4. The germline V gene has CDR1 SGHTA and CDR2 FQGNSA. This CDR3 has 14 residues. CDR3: CASSFGTGDQPQHF. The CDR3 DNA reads TGTGCCAGCAGCTTCGGAACAGGGGATCAGCCCCAGCATTTT.

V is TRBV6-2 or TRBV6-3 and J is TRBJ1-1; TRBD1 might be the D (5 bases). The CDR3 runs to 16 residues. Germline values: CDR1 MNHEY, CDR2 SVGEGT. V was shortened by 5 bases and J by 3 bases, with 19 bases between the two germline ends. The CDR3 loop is CASSLRTGGGDTEAFF. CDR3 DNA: TGTGCCAGCAGTCTTCGTACCGGGGGAGGCGACACTGAAGCTTTCTTT.

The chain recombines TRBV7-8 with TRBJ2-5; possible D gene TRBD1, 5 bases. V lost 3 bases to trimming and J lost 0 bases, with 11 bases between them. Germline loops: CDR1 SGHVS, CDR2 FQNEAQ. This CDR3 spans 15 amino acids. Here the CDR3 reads CASSFGSDNQETQYF. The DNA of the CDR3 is TGTGCCAGCAGCTTCGGTTCGGACAACCAAGAGACCCAGTACTTC.

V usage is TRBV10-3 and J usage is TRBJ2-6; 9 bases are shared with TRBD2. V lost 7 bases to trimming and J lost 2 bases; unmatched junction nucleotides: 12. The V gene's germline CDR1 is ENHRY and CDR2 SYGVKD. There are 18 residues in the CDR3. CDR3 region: CAITRGGTSQPGANVLTF. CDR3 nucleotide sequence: TGTGCCATCACCAGAGGGGGGACTAGCCAACCTGGGGCCAACGTCCTGACTTTC.

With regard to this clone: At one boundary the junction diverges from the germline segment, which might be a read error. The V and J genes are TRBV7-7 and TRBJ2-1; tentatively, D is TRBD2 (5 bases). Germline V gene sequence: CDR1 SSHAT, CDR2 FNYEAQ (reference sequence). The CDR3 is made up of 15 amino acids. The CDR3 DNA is TGTGCTAGCAGCTTAGCGCTAGGTACCTACAATGAGCAGTTCTTC. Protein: CASSLALGTYNEQFF.

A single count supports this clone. DNA for the CDR3: TGTGCCAGCAGTTTAACTCCACTAGGTCACCAAGAGACCCAGTACTTC. It yields the protein CASSLTPLGHQETQYF. V is TRBV27 and J is TRBJ2-5, with D possibly TRBD2 on 5 matching bases. V was shortened by 2 bases and J by 0 bases, with 13 bases between the two germline ends. This CDR3 contains 16 residues. Per the germline V gene, CDR1 is MNHEY and CDR2 is SMNVEV (reference sequence).

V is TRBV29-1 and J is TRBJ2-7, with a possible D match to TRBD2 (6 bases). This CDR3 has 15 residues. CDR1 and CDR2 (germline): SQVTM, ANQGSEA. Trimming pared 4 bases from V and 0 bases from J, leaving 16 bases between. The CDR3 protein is CSVGLAVRSSYEQYF. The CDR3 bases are TGCAGCGTTGGTTTAGCGGTTCGGAGCTCCTACGAGCAGTACTTC.

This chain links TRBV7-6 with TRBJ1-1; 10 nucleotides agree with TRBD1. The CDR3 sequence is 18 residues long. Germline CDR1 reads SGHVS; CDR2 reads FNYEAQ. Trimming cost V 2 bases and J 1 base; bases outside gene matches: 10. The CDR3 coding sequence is TGTGCCAGCAGCTTAACTGCGTGGACAGGGGGACGGAACACTGAAGCTTTCTTT. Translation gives CASSLTAWTGGRNTEAFF. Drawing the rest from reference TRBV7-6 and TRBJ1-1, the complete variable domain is GAGVSQSPRYKVTKRGQDVALRCDPISGHVSLYWYRQALGQGPEFLTYFNYEAQQDKSGLPNDRFSAERPEGSISTLTIQRTEQRDSAMYRCASSLTAWTGGRNTEAFFGQGTRLTVV.

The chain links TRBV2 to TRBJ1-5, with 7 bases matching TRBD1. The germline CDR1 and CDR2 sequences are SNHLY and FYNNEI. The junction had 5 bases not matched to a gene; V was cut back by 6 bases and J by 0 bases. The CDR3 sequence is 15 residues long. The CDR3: CASRPRDSSNQPQHF. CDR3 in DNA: TGTGCCAGCAGACCGAGGGACAGTAGCAATCAGCCCCAGCATTTT.

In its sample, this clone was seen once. The CDR3 bases are TGTGCCACCAGCGTTAGCGGTAGAGATTACAATGAGCAGTTCTTC. Encoded protein: CATSVSGRDYNEQFF. The chain uses TRBV15 and TRBJ2-1; possibly TRBD2 for D (6 bases). The germline V gene encodes CDR1 LNHNV and CDR2 YYDKDF (reference sequence). The CDR3 has 15 amino acids. V lost 5 bases to trimming and J lost 4 bases, with 15 bases between them.

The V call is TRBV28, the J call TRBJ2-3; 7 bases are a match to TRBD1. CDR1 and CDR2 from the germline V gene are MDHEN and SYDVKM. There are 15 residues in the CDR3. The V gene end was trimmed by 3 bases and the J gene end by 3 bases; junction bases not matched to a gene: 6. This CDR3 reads CASSFPAGGTDTQYF. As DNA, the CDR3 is TGTGCCAGCAGTTTCCCGGCAGGGGGAACAGATACGCAGTATTTT.

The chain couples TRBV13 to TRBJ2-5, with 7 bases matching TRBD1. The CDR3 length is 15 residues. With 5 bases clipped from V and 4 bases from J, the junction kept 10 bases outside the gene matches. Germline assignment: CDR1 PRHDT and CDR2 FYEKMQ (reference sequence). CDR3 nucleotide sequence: TGTGCCAGCAGCACTAGACAGGGTAGTAGAGAGACCCAGTACTTC. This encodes CASSTRQGSRETQYF. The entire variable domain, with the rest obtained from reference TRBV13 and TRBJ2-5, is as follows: AAGVIQSPRHLIKEKRETATLKCYPIPRHDTVYWYQQGPGQDPQFLISFYEKMQSDKGSIPDRFSAQQFSDYHSELNMSSLELGDSALYFCASSTRQGSRETQYFGPGTRLLVL.

CDR3 protein: CASSQLPGTSTDTQYF. CDR3 DNA: TGCGCCAGCAGCCAGCTACCCGGGACTAGTACAGATACGCAGTATTTT. V gene TRBV4-3 combines with J gene TRBJ2-3; TRBD2 matches at 8 bases. The CDR3 loop spans 16 amino acids. The germline CDR1 and CDR2 sequences are LGHNA and YSLEER. Germline trimming cut 3 bases from V and 3 bases from J; bases unmatched to any gene: 8.

CDR3 DNA: TGTGCCAGCACTGGGGCAGGGGACTATGGCTACACCTTC. It translates to CASTGAGDYGYTF. The gene calls are TRBV9 and TRBJ1-2; possibly TRBD1 for D (6 bases). Trimming left V 6 bases short and J 3 bases short, with 12 bases between. The germline CDR1 and CDR2 sequences are SGDLS and YYNGEE. The CDR3 runs 13 residues.

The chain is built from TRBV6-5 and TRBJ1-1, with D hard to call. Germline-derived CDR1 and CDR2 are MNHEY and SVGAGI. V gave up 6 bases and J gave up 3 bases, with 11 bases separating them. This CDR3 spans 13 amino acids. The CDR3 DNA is TGTGCCAGCAGGTTTAGCGGGGACACTGAAGCTTTCTTT. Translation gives CASRFSGDTEAFF.

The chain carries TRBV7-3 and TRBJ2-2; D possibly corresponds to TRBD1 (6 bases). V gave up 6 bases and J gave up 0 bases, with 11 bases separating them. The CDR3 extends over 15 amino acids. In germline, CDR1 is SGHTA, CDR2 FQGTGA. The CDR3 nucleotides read TGTGCCAGCAGTCAACAGGGTTCGAACACCGGGGAGCTGTTTTTT. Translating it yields CASSQQGSNTGELFF.

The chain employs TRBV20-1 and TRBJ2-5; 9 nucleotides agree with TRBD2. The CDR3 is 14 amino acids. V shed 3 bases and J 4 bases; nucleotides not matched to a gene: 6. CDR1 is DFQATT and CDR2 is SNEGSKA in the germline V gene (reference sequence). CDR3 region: CSASFPSGIETQYF. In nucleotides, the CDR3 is TGCAGTGCTAGTTTCCCTAGCGGGATAGAGACCCAGTACTTC.

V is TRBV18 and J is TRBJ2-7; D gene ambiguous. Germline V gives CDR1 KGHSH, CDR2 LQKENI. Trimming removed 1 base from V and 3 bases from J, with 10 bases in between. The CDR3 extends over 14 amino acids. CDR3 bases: TGTGCCAGCTCACCACTTCCCTCAGTCTACGAGCAGTACTTC. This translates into CASSPLPSVYEQYF.

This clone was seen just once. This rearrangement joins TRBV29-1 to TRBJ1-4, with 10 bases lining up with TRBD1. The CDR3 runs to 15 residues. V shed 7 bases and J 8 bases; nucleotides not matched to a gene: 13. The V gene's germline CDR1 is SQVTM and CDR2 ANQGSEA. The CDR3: CSGYEAGTGEEKLFF. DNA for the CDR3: TGCAGCGGTTACGAGGCCGGGACAGGGGAGGAAAAACTGTTTTTT.

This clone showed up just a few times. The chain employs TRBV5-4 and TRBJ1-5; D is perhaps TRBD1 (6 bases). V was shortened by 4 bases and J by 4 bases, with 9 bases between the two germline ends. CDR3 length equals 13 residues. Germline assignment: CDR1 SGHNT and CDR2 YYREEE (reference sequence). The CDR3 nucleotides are TGTGCCAGCAGCGTCGACAGGAATCAGCCCCAGCATTTT. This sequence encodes CASSVDRNQPQHF.